The present T cell receptor (beta chain) was sequenced within a study of shared clonotypes between healthy human individuals. Investigators spread the genomic DNA of each subset evenly over several immunoSEQ plates. As processed by the authors: ImmunoSEQ supplied junction-only sequences lacking quality scores, so filtering was different. The data were produced by immunoSEQ multiplex PCR, yet TCRdb's version contains in-frame clones alone and is incomplete. V and J calls and clone size follow that table, whereas D and trimming were derived from the DNA. The table lists 450,000 to 500,000 clones, over 60% of them singletons. Samples left unsorted employed around 92 million PBMCs for genomic DNA. The CDR3 consists of 15 residues. V lost 2 bases to trimming and J lost 2 bases, with 11 bases between them. Germline CDR1 and CDR2: SGHRS and YFSETQ.

Sequenced input: PBMCs. The V and J genes are TRBV5-1 and TRBJ1-3, with a tentative D call TRBD1 (6 bases). This sequence was found in a woman aged 40 to 55 in good health. Some clones in this sample may be carry-over from other donors' samples. CDR3 region: CASSLQQGAGNTIYF. In DNA, the CDR3 is TGCGCCAGCAGCTTACAACAGGGAGCTGGAAACACCATATATTTT.